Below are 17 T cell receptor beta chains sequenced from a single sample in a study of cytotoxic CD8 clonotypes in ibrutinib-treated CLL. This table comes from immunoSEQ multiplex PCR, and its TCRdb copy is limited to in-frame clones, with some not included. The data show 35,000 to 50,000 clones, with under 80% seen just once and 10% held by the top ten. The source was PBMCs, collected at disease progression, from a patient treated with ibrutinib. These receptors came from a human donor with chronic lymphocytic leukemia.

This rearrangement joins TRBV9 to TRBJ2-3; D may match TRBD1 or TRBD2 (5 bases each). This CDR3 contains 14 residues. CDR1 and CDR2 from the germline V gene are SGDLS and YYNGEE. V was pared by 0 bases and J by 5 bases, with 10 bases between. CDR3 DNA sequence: TGTGCCAGCAGCGTAGGGGGCGCGGGAGATACGCAGTATTTT. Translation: CASSVGGAGDTQYF.

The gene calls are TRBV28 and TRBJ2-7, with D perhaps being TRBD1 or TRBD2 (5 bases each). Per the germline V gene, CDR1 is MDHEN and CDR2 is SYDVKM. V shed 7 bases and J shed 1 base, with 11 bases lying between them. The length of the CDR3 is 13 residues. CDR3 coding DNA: TGTGCCAGCAATACGGGACCTTCCTACGAGCAGTACTTC. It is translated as CASNTGPSYEQYF.

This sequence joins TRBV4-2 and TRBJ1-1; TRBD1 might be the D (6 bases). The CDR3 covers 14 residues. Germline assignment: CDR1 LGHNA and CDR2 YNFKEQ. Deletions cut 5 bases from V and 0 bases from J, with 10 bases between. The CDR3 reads CASSVTGLNTEAFF. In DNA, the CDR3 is TGTGCCAGCAGCGTTACAGGGTTGAACACTGAAGCTTTCTTT.

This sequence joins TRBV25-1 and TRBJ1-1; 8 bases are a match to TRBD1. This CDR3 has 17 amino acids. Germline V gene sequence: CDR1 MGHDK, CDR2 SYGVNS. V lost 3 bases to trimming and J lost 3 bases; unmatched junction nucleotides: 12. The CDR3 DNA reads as TGTGCCAGCAGTGAGGGAGCAGGGGGCGTGAGGGACACTGAAGCTTTCTTT. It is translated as CASSEGAGGVRDTEAFF.

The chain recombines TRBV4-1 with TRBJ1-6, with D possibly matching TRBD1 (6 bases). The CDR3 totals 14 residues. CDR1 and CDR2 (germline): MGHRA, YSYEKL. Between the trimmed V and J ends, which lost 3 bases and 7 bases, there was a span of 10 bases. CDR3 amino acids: CASSQGAANSPLHF. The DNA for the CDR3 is TGCGCCAGCAGCCAGGGGGCCGCAAATTCACCCCTCCACTTT.

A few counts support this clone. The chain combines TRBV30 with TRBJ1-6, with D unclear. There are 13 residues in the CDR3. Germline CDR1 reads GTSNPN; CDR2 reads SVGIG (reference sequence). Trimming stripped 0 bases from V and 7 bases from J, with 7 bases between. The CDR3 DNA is TGTGCCTGGAGTGTGGCCACCAATTCACCCCTCCACTTT. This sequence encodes CAWSVATNSPLHF.

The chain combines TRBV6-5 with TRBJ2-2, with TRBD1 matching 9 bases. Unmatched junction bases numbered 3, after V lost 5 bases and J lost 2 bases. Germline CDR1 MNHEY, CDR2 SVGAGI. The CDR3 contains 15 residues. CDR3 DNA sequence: TGTGCCAGCAGTAAGGGACAGGGAAACACCGGGGAGCTGTTTTTT. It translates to CASSKGQGNTGELFF.

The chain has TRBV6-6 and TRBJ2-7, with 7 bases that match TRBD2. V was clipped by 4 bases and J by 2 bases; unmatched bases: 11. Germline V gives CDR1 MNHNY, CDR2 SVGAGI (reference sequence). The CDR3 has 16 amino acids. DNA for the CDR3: TGTGCCAGCAGTTGGACTCTAGCGGCAGTGCCCTACGAGCAGTACTTC. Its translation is CASSWTLAAVPYEQYF.

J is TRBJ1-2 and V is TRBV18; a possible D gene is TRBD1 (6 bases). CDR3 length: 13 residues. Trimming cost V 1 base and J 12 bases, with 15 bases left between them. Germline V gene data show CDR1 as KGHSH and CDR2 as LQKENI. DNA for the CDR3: TGTGCCAGCTCACCACTTGAAGGGGGGGCGGACACCTTC. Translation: CASSPLEGGADTF.

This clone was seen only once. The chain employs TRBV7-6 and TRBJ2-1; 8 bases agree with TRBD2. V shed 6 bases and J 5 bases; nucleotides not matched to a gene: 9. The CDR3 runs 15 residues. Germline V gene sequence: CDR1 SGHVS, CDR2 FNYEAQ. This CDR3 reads CASRPTSGAHNEQFF. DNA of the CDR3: TGTGCCAGCAGGCCTACTAGCGGTGCCCACAATGAGCAGTTCTTC.

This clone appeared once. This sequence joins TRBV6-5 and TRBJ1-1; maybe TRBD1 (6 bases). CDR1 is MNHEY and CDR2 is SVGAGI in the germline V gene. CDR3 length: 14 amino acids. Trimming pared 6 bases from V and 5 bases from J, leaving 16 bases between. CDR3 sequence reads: CASRLQGSGTEAFF. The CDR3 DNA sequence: TGTGCCAGCAGGCTACAGGGCTCAGGGACTGAAGCTTTCTTT.

CDR3 DNA sequence: TGCGCCAGCAGCCAAGATAGGCATTACAATGAGCAGTTCTTC. Protein product: CASSQDRHYNEQFF. The J gene is TRBJ2-1, the V gene TRBV4-1; no firm D call. Trimming removed 0 bases from V and 4 bases from J, with 7 bases in between. Germline V gene lookup returns CDR1 MGHRA and CDR2 YSYEKL. This CDR3 spans 14 amino acids.

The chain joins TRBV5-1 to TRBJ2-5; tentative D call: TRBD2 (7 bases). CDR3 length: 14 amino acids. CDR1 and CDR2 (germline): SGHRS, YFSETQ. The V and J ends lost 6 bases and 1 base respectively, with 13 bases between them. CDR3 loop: CASNRGGSQETQYF. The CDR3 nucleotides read TGCGCCAGCAATCGCGGGGGCTCCCAAGAGACCCAGTACTTC.

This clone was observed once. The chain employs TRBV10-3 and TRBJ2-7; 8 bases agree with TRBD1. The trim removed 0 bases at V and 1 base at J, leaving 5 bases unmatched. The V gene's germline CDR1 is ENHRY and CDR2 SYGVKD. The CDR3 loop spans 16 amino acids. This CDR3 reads CAISESAGGASYEQYF. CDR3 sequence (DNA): TGTGCCATCAGTGAGTCGGCAGGGGGCGCGTCCTACGAGCAGTACTTC.

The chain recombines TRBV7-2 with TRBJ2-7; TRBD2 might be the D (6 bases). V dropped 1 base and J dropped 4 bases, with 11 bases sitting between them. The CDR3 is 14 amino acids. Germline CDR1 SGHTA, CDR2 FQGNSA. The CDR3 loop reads CASSLGGGKYEQYF. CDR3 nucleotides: TGTGCCAGCAGCTTAGGAGGAGGGAAGTACGAGCAGTACTTC.

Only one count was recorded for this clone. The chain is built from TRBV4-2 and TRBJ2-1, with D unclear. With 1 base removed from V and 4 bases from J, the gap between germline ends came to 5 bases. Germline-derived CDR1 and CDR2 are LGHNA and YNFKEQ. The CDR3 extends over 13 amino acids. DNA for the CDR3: TGTGCCAGCAGCCAAGGGGCGTACAATGAGCAGTTCTTC. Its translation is CASSQGAYNEQFF.

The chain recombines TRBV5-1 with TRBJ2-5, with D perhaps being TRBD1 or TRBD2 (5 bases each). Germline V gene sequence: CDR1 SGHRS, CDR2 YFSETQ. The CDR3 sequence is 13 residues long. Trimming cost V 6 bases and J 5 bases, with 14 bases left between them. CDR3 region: CASNWQGEETQYF. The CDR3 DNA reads TGCGCCAGCAATTGGCAGGGAGAGGAGACCCAGTACTTC.